A single sample is the source of the 32 T cell receptor beta chains below, sequenced in a study of T cells in Graves' hyperthyroidism and ophthalmopathy. RNA transcripts gave rise to amplified TCR beta CDR3 regions. The HTBI primer set drove a first-round RT-PCR of the TCR CDR3. A single record per CDR3 protein comes from TCRdb applying MiXCR to the multiplex PCR reads. The profile shows 800,000 or so distinct CDR3 sequences, about 38% of them singletons. The specimen sequenced was blood. Receptor source: a man between 18 and 29 years old with Graves' hyperthyroidism.

As regards this clonotype: With a much larger clone just one base away, this may be a read error. In nucleotides, the CDR3 is TGTGCCATCAGTTTACACAGTAGCTCACCCCTCCACTTT. Translated, it gives CAISLHSSSPLHF. The chain couples TRBV10-3 to TRBJ1-6, with no clear D. CDR1 is ENHRY and CDR2 is SYGVKD in the germline V gene. The CDR3 has 13 residues. Trimming took off 5 bases at V and 10 bases at J, with 12 bases between the two ends.

The chain links TRBV7-3 to TRBJ2-5; possible D gene TRBD2, 6 bases. This CDR3 has 16 residues. The germline V gene has CDR1 SGHTA and CDR2 FQGTGA. V lost 3 bases to trimming and J lost 1 base, with 15 bases between them. The CDR3 nucleotides are TGTGCCAGCAGCTTGCGGGACGGACTATTCCAAGAGACCCAGTACTTC. This encodes CASSLRDGLFQETQYF.

V is TRBV20-1 and J is TRBJ1-1; 8 nucleotides agree with TRBD1. Trimming at V came to 2 bases and at J to 4 bases, leaving 3 bases not matched to a gene. CDR1 and CDR2 (germline): DFQATT, SNEGSKA (reference sequence). This CDR3 comprises 13 residues. The CDR3 DNA reads as TGCAGTGCTAGATACGACAGGGGCACTGAAGCTTTCTTT. Its translation: CSARYDRGTEAFF.

V is TRBV9 and J is TRBJ2-1; D remains ambiguous. CDR1 and CDR2 from the germline V gene are SGDLS and YYNGEE. CDR3 length equals 12 residues. The V end lost 6 bases, the J end lost 1 base, and 5 bases lay between the germline ends. The CDR3 DNA follows: TGTGCCAGCACCGGGTCCTACAATGAGCAGTTCTTC. Its translation is CASTGSYNEQFF.

The chain joins TRBV9 to TRBJ1-5; possible D gene TRBD1, 6 bases. Trimming left V 5 bases short and J 7 bases short, with 13 bases between. CDR1 and CDR2 from the germline V gene are SGDLS and YYNGEE. The CDR3 spans 13 residues. CDR3 sequence reads: CASSFTGAQPQHF. CDR3 sequence (DNA): TGTGCCAGCAGTTTTACGGGGGCCCAGCCCCAGCATTTT.

The gene calls are TRBV9 and TRBJ2-5, with D perhaps matching TRBD2 (6 bases). This CDR3 spans 16 amino acids. Germline V lookup: CDR1 SGDLS, CDR2 YYNGEE. The V and J ends lost 0 bases and 7 bases respectively, with 19 bases between them. CDR3 region: CASSVGGLAQDSTQYF. CDR3 in DNA: TGTGCCAGCAGCGTAGGTGGTCTAGCGCAAGATTCGACCCAGTACTTC.

This clonotype was detected only a few times. The junction departs from germline at one end; a sequencing error may be responsible. This chain joins TRBV7-2 and TRBJ2-6; 9 bases fit TRBD1. Germline V gene sequence: CDR1 SGHTA, CDR2 FQGNSA. CDR3 length equals 18 residues. Here the CDR3 reads CASSKDRGSPSGANVLTF. CDR3 coding DNA: TGCGCCAGCAGCAAGGACAGGGGATCCCCCTCTGGGGCCAACGTCCTGACTTTC.

The chain is built from TRBV12-3 or TRBV12-4 and TRBJ1-1; D not certain. Trimming took 3 bases from V and 6 from J, leaving 8 bases between them. This CDR3 is built from 12 residues. Here the CDR3 DNA reads TGTGCCAGCAGTTTGAGCGAAGCTGAAGCTTTCTTT. This sequence encodes CASSLSEAEAFF.

The sample holds many counts of this clonotype. V gene TRBV3-1 combines with J gene TRBJ2-7; TRBD2 is a possible D gene (5 bases). This CDR3 comprises 14 residues. The germline V gene has CDR1 LGHDT and CDR2 YNNKEL (reference sequence). Deletions cut 1 base from V and 2 bases from J, with 9 bases between. This CDR3 reads CASSQASGTYEQYF. In DNA, the CDR3 is TGTGCCAGCAGCCAAGCCAGCGGTACCTACGAGCAGTACTTC.

The V and J genes are TRBV7-3 and TRBJ2-7; the D gene is possibly TRBD2 (5 bases). The CDR3 is 15 residues long. Germline CDR1 is SGHTA and CDR2 is FQGTGA. The V gene lost 2 bases and the J gene lost 3 bases, with 14 bases spanning the gap. Written as DNA, the CDR3 is TGTGCCAGCAGCTTAGCACCAGGCGGGTTCTACGAGCAGTACTTC. This translates into CASSLAPGGFYEQYF.

The V gene is TRBV2, the J gene TRBJ1-1, with unresolved D. The CDR3 has 13 amino acids. Between the trimmed V and J ends, which lost 7 bases and 2 bases, there was a span of 11 bases. Germline V gene lookup returns CDR1 SNHLY and CDR2 FYNNEI. The CDR3 protein is CASKAVTNTEAFF. The CDR3 DNA is TGTGCCAGCAAGGCAGTTACTAACACTGAAGCTTTCTTT. The variable domain in full, with the rest retrieved from reference TRBV2 and TRBJ1-1, is EPEVTQTPSHQVTQMGQEVILRCVPISNHLYFYWYRQILGQKVEFLVSFYNNEISEKSEIFDDQFSVERPDGSNFTLKIRSTKLEDSAMYFCASKAVTNTEAFFGQGTRLTVV.

The chain recombines TRBV10-3 with TRBJ2-7; D not certain. CDR3 length: 13 residues. Germline V gene sequence: CDR1 ENHRY, CDR2 SYGVKD. V gave up 6 bases and J gave up 0 bases, with 9 bases separating them. For the CDR3, the DNA is TGTGCCATCAGGGACGACACCTCCTACGAGCAGTACTTC. Amino acid sequence: CAIRDDTSYEQYF.

The rearrangement links TRBV7-8 to TRBJ2-7; TRBD1 aligns across 11 bases. The CDR3 spans 16 residues. The J segment lost 3 bases and the V segment lost 4 bases, leaving 8 bases of the junction unmatched. Germline loops: CDR1 SGHVS, CDR2 FQNEAQ. The CDR3 DNA sequence: TGTGCCAGCAGCTCCCTGGGACAGGGGGTCCACTACGAGCAGTACTTC. Translation: CASSSLGQGVHYEQYF.

The chain has TRBV9 and TRBJ2-7, with 14 nucleotides matching TRBD2. This CDR3 contains 16 residues. Germline values: CDR1 SGDLS, CDR2 YYNGEE. V shed 2 bases, J shed 3 bases, and the junction held 4 bases outside the gene matches. DNA of the CDR3: TGTGCCAGCAGCGTCGGACTAGCGGGGGGTTTCTACGAGCAGTACTTC. This sequence encodes CASSVGLAGGFYEQYF.

This sequence joins TRBV29-1 and TRBJ2-7, with 9 bases that match TRBD1. The junction had 13 bases not matched to a gene; V was cut back by 5 bases and J by 2 bases. CDR1 is SQVTM, CDR2 ANQGSEA, per germline. There are 16 residues in the CDR3. In DNA form, the CDR3 reads TGCAGCGTTAATGGGGGGGACAGGGAGAGGGCCTACGAGCAGTACTTC. Translation gives CSVNGGDRERAYEQYF.

This clonotype was seen many times. V gene TRBV20-1 combines with J gene TRBJ1-1, with a tentative D call TRBD1 (5 bases). V was cut by 3 bases and J by 5 bases, with 13 bases left in between. This CDR3 is 13 amino acids long. The germline V gene has CDR1 DFQATT and CDR2 SNEGSKA (reference sequence). In DNA, the CDR3 is TGCAGTGCTAGGAGCAGGGTGGGGACTGAAGCTTTCTTT. This sequence encodes CSARSRVGTEAFF.

This clonotype came up many times. The rearrangement links TRBV10-3 to TRBJ2-5; D remains ambiguous. CDR3 length: 15 residues. V lost 0 bases, J lost 2 bases, and 10 bases lay in between. Germline values: CDR1 ENHRY, CDR2 SYGVKD. CDR3 in amino acids: CAISESGSPQETQYF. The DNA of the CDR3 is TGTGCCATCAGTGAGTCTGGCTCCCCACAAGAGACCCAGTACTTC.

This clonotype was detected a few times. The chain recombines TRBV11-2 with TRBJ2-7, with 8 bases fitting TRBD1. Trimming removed 5 bases from V and 0 bases from J; junction bases left unmatched: 12. Germline loops: CDR1 SGHAT, CDR2 FQNNGV. The CDR3 length is 17 residues. CDR3 sequence reads: CASSPYPRQGSSYEQYF. The CDR3 bases are TGTGCCAGCAGCCCGTACCCTCGACAGGGGAGCTCCTACGAGCAGTACTTC.

In regard to this clonotype: The conserved closing phenylalanine or tryptophan is absent in this CDR3, likely reflecting a read error. The V and J genes are TRBV2 and TRBJ2-6; D not resolved. Trimming took off 7 bases at V and 6 bases at J, with 7 bases between the two ends. Germline loops: CDR1 SNHLY, CDR2 FYNNEI. The CDR3 is made up of 12 amino acids. The CDR3 spells CASILEANVLTS. As DNA, the CDR3 is TGTGCCAGCATCCTGGAGGCCAACGTCCTGACTTCC.

V gene TRBV7-3 combines with J gene TRBJ1-1, with a weak D call TRBD1 (5 bases). This CDR3 region has 13 residues. Germline loops: CDR1 SGHTA, CDR2 FQGTGA. Deletions cut 2 bases from V and 10 bases from J, with 14 bases between. In nucleotides, the CDR3 is TGTGCCAGCAGCTTAGCGGAGTCGGGGGGAGCTTTCTTT. Protein product: CASSLAESGGAFF.

The table lists this clonotype with many counts. The rearrangement joins TRBV7-8 to TRBJ2-5; 7 bases agree with TRBD2. The V segment lost 3 bases and the J segment 2 bases; nucleotides outside the gene matches: 6. CDR1 and CDR2 from the germline V gene are SGHVS and FQNEAQ. This CDR3 has 15 residues. Here the CDR3 reads CASSFRPSGQETQYF. The CDR3 DNA sequence: TGTGCCAGCAGCTTCCGTCCTAGCGGACAAGAGACCCAGTACTTC.

This chain joins TRBV12-3 or TRBV12-4 and TRBJ1-4, with D possibly matching TRBD1 (5 bases). CDR3 size: 15 residues. The V end was cut by 6 bases, the J end by 7 bases, with 18 bases between. In DNA, the CDR3 is TGTGCCAGCAGCCCCTCCCAGGGAAGTAGTGAAAAACTGTTTTTT. Translated: CASSPSQGSSEKLFF.

The sample holds a few counts of this clonotype. The V gene is TRBV6-5, the J gene TRBJ1-3, with D possibly being TRBD1 (6 bases). Germline CDR1 MNHEY, CDR2 SVGAGI. The CDR3 covers 14 residues. Trimming took off 5 bases at V and 2 bases at J, with 10 bases between the two ends. Written as DNA, the CDR3 is TGTGCCAGCAGTCCAGAGGGGGCTGGAAACACCATATATTTT. Protein product: CASSPEGAGNTIYF.

A note on this clonotype: A much larger clonotype is one base distant, so this may be a read error. The chain recombines TRBV2 with TRBJ2-5, with 7 bases fitting TRBD2. The V and J ends lost 6 bases and 3 bases, in that order; junction bases with no gene match: 10. CDR3 size: 15 residues. Germline values: CDR1 SNHLY, CDR2 FYNNEI. The CDR3 region has the DNA TGTGCCAGCAGCCGATTGGTAGCGGGCAAAGAGACCCAGTACTTC. Translation gives CASSRLVAGKETQYF.

This clonotype has ten or more counts. CDR3 in amino acids: CASSGRQETQYF. CDR3 DNA sequence: TGTGCCAGCAGCGGACGGCAAGAGACCCAGTACTTC. V is TRBV7-9 and J is TRBJ2-5; D uncertain. Germline V CDR1 and CDR2: SEHNR, FQNEAQ (reference sequence). With 5 bases removed from V and 2 bases from J, the gap between germline ends came to 6 bases. There are 12 residues in the CDR3.

This clonotype has ten or more counts. This chain connects TRBV7-2 to TRBJ1-4; TRBD1 is a possible D gene (6 bases). Trimming pared 2 bases from V and 4 bases from J, leaving 11 bases between. CDR1 and CDR2 (germline): SGHTA, FQGNSA. This CDR3 contains 15 residues. Here the CDR3 reads CASSLQAGVNEKLFF. In DNA, the CDR3 is TGTGCCAGCAGCTTACAGGCAGGGGTTAATGAAAAACTGTTTTTT.

This clonotype was seen a few times. The rearrangement uses TRBV7-9 and TRBJ1-1; possible D gene TRBD1, 6 bases. The CDR3 runs to 13 residues. The germline V gene encodes CDR1 SEHNR and CDR2 FQNEAQ (reference sequence). The ends were cut back, 5 bases at V and 6 bases at J, with 13 bases in the middle. CDR3 in amino acids: CASSPQGVAEAFF. The CDR3 DNA follows: TGTGCCAGCAGCCCACAGGGAGTTGCTGAAGCTTTCTTT.

This clonotype occurred many times. This chain connects TRBV7-9 to TRBJ1-1; 8 bases fit TRBD1. The CDR3 loop spans 14 amino acids. With V trimmed by 2 bases and J by 5 bases, 4 bases remained unmatched. Germline lookup yields CDR1 SEHNR and CDR2 FQNEAQ (reference sequence). The DNA for the CDR3 is TGTGCCAGCAGCTTACAGGGGGCGCAGACTGAAGCTTTCTTT. Amino acid sequence: CASSLQGAQTEAFF. Using reference TRBV7-9 and TRBJ1-1 for the parts outside the CDR3, the full variable domain is DTGVSQNPRHKITKRGQNVTFRCDPISEHNRLYWYRQTLGQGPEFLTYFQNEAQLEKSRLLSDRFSAERPKGSFSTLEIQRTEQGDSAMYLCASSLQGAQTEAFFGQGTRLTVV.

This clonotype came up many times. The rearrangement links TRBV19 to TRBJ1-5; D possibly corresponds to TRBD1 (5 bases). The ends were cut back, 7 bases at V and 4 bases at J, with 11 bases in the middle. The CDR3 extends over 13 amino acids. In germline, CDR1 is LNHDA, CDR2 SQIVND (reference sequence). CDR3 in DNA: TGTGCCAGTATTGGCCGGGGGAATCAGCCCCAGCATTTT. It encodes CASIGRGNQPQHF.

Turning to this clonotype: Possible read error: a much larger clone is one base away. This sequence joins TRBV2 and TRBJ2-5, with D uncertain. Germline V lookup: CDR1 SNHLY, CDR2 FYNNEI. The CDR3 has 14 residues. The CDR3 sequence is CARSERSGLETQYF. Here the CDR3 DNA reads TGTGCCCGCAGTGAAAGGTCCGGGTTGGAGACCCAGTACTTC.

The table lists this clonotype with a few counts. V gene TRBV20-1 combines with J gene TRBJ1-1, with D possibly TRBD1 on 5 matching bases. The CDR3 is made up of 15 amino acids. V gave up 1 base and J gave up 0 bases, with 12 bases separating them. Germline V lookup: CDR1 DFQATT, CDR2 SNEGSKA (reference sequence). The CDR3 nucleotides read TGCAGTGCTAGAGGGGACTCCAGATTGAACACTGAAGCTTTCTTT. It is translated as CSARGDSRLNTEAFF.

Of note for this clonotype: This may be a read error, as it is one base from a much larger clone. The V call is TRBV11-2, the J call TRBJ2-5; D unclear. The CDR3 runs to 11 residues. CDR1 is SGHAT, CDR2 FQNNGV, per germline. CDR3 DNA sequence: TGTGCCAGCACCTCAGAAGAGGCCCAGTACTTC. It specifies CASTSEEAQYF.